These T cell receptor beta chains were read from a single sample in a study of lymphopenia after photon versus proton radiotherapy. Profiled with immunoSEQ multiplex PCR; TCRdb holds only in-frame clones, not every one. The data hold 150,000 to 200,000 clones, with roughly nine tenths observed a single time. Material: peripheral blood, obtained from a patient treated with photon-based radiotherapy. The receptor source for this set is a man aged 50 to 60 with gastric cancer. Each CDR3 is given with its conserved first and last residue. D genes are given only for firm matches. Clone size is given for some rows only: seen once, a few or many times, or a class if the clone is expanded.

.	TRBV6-6	TRBJ1-1	.	CASTSGGTEAFF	TGTGCCAGCACTTCCGGGGGGACTGAAGCTTTCTTT
.	TRBV5-1	TRBJ2-5	.	CASSLGPRNMETQYF	TGCGCCAGCAGCTTGGGTCCTAGGAATATGGAGACCCAGTACTTC
TRBD2	TRBV4-1	TRBJ2-3	.	CASSQDGTTTDTQYF	TGCGCCAGCAGCCAAGATGGGACTACCACAGATACGCAGTATTTT
TRBD2	TRBV9	TRBJ2-2	.	CASSPTSGRNTGELFF	TGTGCCAGCAGCCCGACTAGCGGGAGGAACACCGGGGAGCTGTTTTTT
.	TRBV29-1	TRBJ2-7	.	CSVEGSAGSSYEQYF	TGCAGCGTTGAAGGGTCGGCAGGGTCCTCCTACGAGCAGTACTTC
TRBD1	TRBV27	TRBJ2-1	.	CASSFWEQGALNEQFF	TGTGCCAGCAGTTTCTGGGAACAGGGGGCCCTCAATGAGCAGTTCTTC
TRBD1	TRBV19	TRBJ1-4	.	CASRPTGINEKLFF	TGTGCCAGTAGACCGACAGGGATAAATGAAAAACTGTTTTTT
TRBD2	TRBV30	TRBJ2-4	.	CAWSVRTSGKNIQYF	TGTGCCTGGAGTGTGCGGACTAGCGGCAAAAACATTCAGTACTTC
.	TRBV5-1	TRBJ1-2	few	CASSPDSNYGYTF	TGCGCCAGCAGCCCGGACAGCAACTATGGCTACACCTTC
.	TRBV2	TRBJ1-5	once	CASRTGLSNQPQHF	TGTGCCAGCAGGACAGGTTTAAGCAATCAGCCCCAGCATTTT
.	TRBV7-2	TRBJ1-2	.	CASSLAGQYGYTF	TGTGCCAGCAGCTTAGCCGGACAGTATGGCTACACCTTC
.	TRBV5-1	TRBJ2-5	.	CASSLISGETQYF	TGCGCCAGCAGCTTGATTAGCGGAGAGACCCAGTACTTC
.	TRBV18	TRBJ1-1	.	CASSLRADDTEAFF	TGTGCCAGCTCACTTCGCGCCGATGACACTGAAGCTTTCTTT
.	TRBV7-8	TRBJ2-7	.	CASSLAGYGNEQYF	TGTGCCAGCAGCTTAGCAGGGTACGGAAACGAGCAGTACTTC
TRBD1	TRBV5-1	TRBJ2-5	.	CASSLVSSRGETQYF	TGCGCCAGCAGCTTGGTATCGAGCAGGGGGGAGACCCAGTACTTC
.	TRBV7-2	TRBJ2-5	.	CASSPLDRKETQYF	TGTGCCAGCAGCCCCTTGGACAGAAAAGAGACCCAGTACTTC
.	TRBV4-3	TRBJ1-3	.	CASSRTGNTIYF	TGCGCCAGCAGCCGGACTGGAAACACCATATATTTT
TRBD2	TRBV29-1	TRBJ2-3	.	CSVELAGLTDTQYF	TGCAGCGTTGAACTAGCGGGACTCACAGATACGCAGTATTTT
.	TRBV4-3	TRBJ2-3	.	CASSQDPRKADTQYF	TGCGCCAGCAGCCAAGATCCTAGAAAGGCGGATACGCAGTATTTT
TRBD2	TRBV6-5	TRBJ2-3	.	CASSEREDTDTQYF	TGTGCCAGCTCCGAGCGGGAGGACACAGATACGCAGTATTTT
.	TRBV15	TRBJ2-1	once	CATSRDNPRSYNEQFF	TGTGCCACCAGCAGGGACAACCCTCGCTCCTACAATGAGCAGTTCTTC
.	TRBV18	TRBJ1-4	.	CASSRQPTNEKLFF	TGTGCCAGCTCACGCCAACCAACTAATGAAAAACTGTTTTTT
TRBD1	TRBV28	TRBJ1-1	.	CASSLGGQGWPEAFF	TGTGCCAGCAGTTTAGGGGGACAGGGATGGCCTGAAGCTTTCTTT
TRBD1	TRBV2	TRBJ1-5	.	CASSGQGGSNQPQHF	TGTGCCAGCAGCGGCCAGGGGGGGAGCAATCAGCCCCAGCATTTT
TRBD2	TRBV9	TRBJ2-3	.	CASSVAGTSGQGVNTQYF	TGTGCCAGCAGCGTGGCCGGGACTAGCGGTCAAGGGGTTAATACGCAGTATTTT
TRBD2	TRBV27	TRBJ2-7	.	CASSLLGSGTAYEQYF	TGTGCCAGCAGTTTATTAGGTAGCGGGACCGCCTACGAGCAGTACTTC
TRBD1	TRBV20-1	TRBJ1-1	few	CRGQGNTEAFF	TGCAGGGGACAGGGCAACACTGAAGCTTTCTTT
.	TRBV28	TRBJ1-2	.	CASSRDRYEANGYTF	TGTGCCAGCAGTCGAGATAGGTATGAGGCCAATGGCTACACCTTC
.	TRBV6-1	TRBJ2-1	.	CASSENWIVARQFF	TGTGCCAGCAGTGAAAATTGGATAGTGGCGCGCCAATTCTTC
.	TRBV7-9	TRBJ1-4	.	CASSPGGANEKLFF	TGTGCCAGCAGCCCCGGAGGGGCGAATGAAAAACTGTTTTTT
.	TRBV9	TRBJ2-3	.	CASSVGGAGDTQYF	TGTGCCAGCAGCGTAGGGGGGGCAGGAGATACGCAGTATTTT
.	TRBV6-5	TRBJ2-7	few	CASHRGGAGYEQYF	TGTGCCAGCCATCGCGGTGGGGCGGGCTACGAGCAGTACTTC
TRBD2	TRBV5-1	TRBJ2-2	.	CASSTTSGSIELFF	TGCGCCAGCAGCACAACTAGCGGGAGTATAGAGCTGTTTTTT